This T cell receptor beta chain was captured in a study of T cell repertoires in cytomegalovirus infection. Overall study: HLA-C-restricted CMV epitopes, recently identified, and well-studied HLA-B-restricted ones were used by the study. Public TCR beta signature analysis indicated the presence of both CMV infection and matching HLA type. Study-level points and caveats: Public TCR beta family frequency separated CMV-and-HLA carriers, including in an independent cohort. Across the ex vivo response, the dominant clonotypes were HLA-C-restricted CMV-specific TCR beta clonotypes.

This clonotype was counted a few times. Its specificity is not known. TCRdb itself ran the reads through MiXCR, one entry per CDR3 protein. The sample contains roughly 920,000 distinct CDR3 sequences, roughly 30% of which appear only once. Sequenced here: cultured CD8+ T cells from PBMCs, sampled from culture after CMV antigen stimulation. The TCR was taken from a human donor in good health (CMV status not recorded). Some clones in this sample may be carry-over from other donors' samples.

CDR3 amino acids: CASSFATSGGDNEQFF. The DNA for the CDR3 is TGCGCCAGCAGCTTCGCGACTAGCGGGGGGGACAATGAGCAGTTCTTC. The J gene is TRBJ2-1, the V gene TRBV5-1; TRBD2 agrees at 14 bases. CDR3 length: 16 residues. With 2 bases clipped from V and 5 bases from J, the junction kept 3 bases outside the gene matches. Looked up from germline, CDR1 is SGHRS and CDR2 is YFSETQ.